A selection of T cell receptor beta chains follows, all from one sample in a study of blood T cells in healthy people across ages. MiXCR was run by TCRdb on the 5' RACE reads, yielding one entry per CDR3 protein. The data show 1,500,000 or so distinct CDR3 sequences, around 40% seen once. The sample consisted of blood. The receptor source for this set is a young woman in good health. Each CDR3 is given with its conserved first and last residue. Each record gives: clone size, D gene, J gene, CDR3 length, V gene, CDR3 DNA, CDR3 protein. The D gene is left open where the match is weak. Expanded clones are given a class, and other clones once, few, many or no size at all.

>NA|NA|TRBJ2-1|16|TRBV12-3/TRBV12-4
TGTGCCAGCACCCAATGGGTGGTAGCCTCCTACAATGAGCAGTTCTTC
CASTQWVVASYNEQFF
>NA|NA|TRBJ2-7|14|TRBV7-9
TGTGCCAGCCTCCTTAGGGCTGGCTACAATGAGCAGTACTTC
CASLLRAGYNEQYF
>NA|TRBD2|TRBJ2-7|14|TRBV20-1
TGCAGTGCCAGAGGGACTAGCGGTTACTGGGAGCAGTACTTC
CSARGTSGYWEQYF
>NA|NA|TRBJ1-2|14|TRBV15
TGTGCCACCAGCGGCGGGGGGGAGCGGGATGGCTACACCTTC
CATSGGGERDGYTF
>NA|TRBD2|TRBJ2-1|16|TRBV27
TGTGCCAGCAGTCCGAGTAGCGGGGGGGCTTACAATGAGCAGTTCTTC
CASSPSSGGAYNEQFF
>many|NA|TRBJ2-7|13|TRBV7-2
TGTGCCAGCAGCTTCGGGTTGGCTTACGAGCAGTACTTC
CASSFGLAYEQYF
>NA|NA|TRBJ1-4|13|TRBV12-3/TRBV12-4
TGTGCCAGCAGTTTCTTCACGAATGAAAAACTGTTTTTT
CASSFFTNEKLFF
>many|NA|TRBJ1-1|15|TRBV3-1
TGTGCCAGCAGCCAAGATCTTGGTCTGAACACTGAAGCTTTCTTT
CASSQDLGLNTEAFF
>few|TRBD2|TRBJ2-5|15|TRBV12-3/TRBV12-4
TGTGCCAGCAGTAGCGGGGGGGGGCTCTCGGAGACCCAGTACTTC
CASSSGGGLSETQYF
>NA|TRBD2|TRBJ2-4|14|TRBV27
TGTGCCAGCAGCCCCGGACTCAATCAGCGGGAGCAGTACTTC
CASSPGLNQREQYF
>NA|NA|TRBJ1-2|12|TRBV20-1
TGCAGTGCTAGCCCGGGAGTGGGGGGCTACACCTTC
CSASPGVGGYTF
>NA|NA|TRBJ2-7|14|TRBV28
TGTGCCAGCAGAATGGGGCATAACTCCTACGAGCAGTACTTC
CASRMGHNSYEQYF
>NA|TRBD1|TRBJ2-1|11|TRBV29-1
TGCAGCGTCGAGACAGGGGGTGAGCAGTTCTTC
CSVETGGEQFF
>NA|NA|TRBJ2-2|14|TRBV3-1
TGTGCCAGCAGCCAAGTTGTTCAGGACGGGGAGCTGTTTTTT
CASSQVVQDGELFF
>NA|NA|TRBJ2-7|15|TRBV27
TGTGCCAGCAGTCATCGGGGAGGGGGCGGCTACGAGCAGTACTTC
CASSHRGGGGYEQYF
>few|TRBD1|TRBJ2-7|17|TRBV4-3
TGCGCCAGCAGCCAAGGGCCGGGACAGGGGGCGCGAGGCGAGCAGTACTTC
CASSQGPGQGARGEQYF
>NA|TRBD2|TRBJ2-3|17|TRBV4-3
TGCGCCAGCAGCCAAGAGAATCCTAGCGGTAGCACAGATACGCAGTATTTT
CASSQENPSGSTDTQYF
>few|NA|TRBJ2-1|14|TRBV7-9
TGTGCCAGCAGCTTAGTGGGGGATCCAAGCGAGCAGTTCTTC
CASSLVGDPSEQFF
>NA|NA|TRBJ2-5|13|TRBV5-1
TGCGCCAGCAGCTTAATGACCCAAGAGACCCAGTACTTC
CASSLMTQETQYF
>once|NA|TRBJ2-2|16|TRBV7-3
TGTGCCAGCAGCCCAAGGGGCCTAGCGTACACCGGGGAGCTGTTTTTT
CASSPRGLAYTGELFF
>NA|NA|TRBJ1-2|15|TRBV6-6
TGTGCCAGCGGTTACGCCGGGGCCACGATTGGGGGCTACACCTTC
CASGYAGATIGGYTF
>few|NA|TRBJ2-3|15|TRBV12-3/TRBV12-4
TGTGCCAGCAGTTCAGGCTACCCGAGTGGGGATACGCAGTATTTT
CASSSGYPSGDTQYF
>NA|NA|TRBJ2-5|15|TRBV9
TGTGCCAACAGCGTAGGGCCAAAGGGCCAAGAGACCCAGTACTTC
CANSVGPKGQETQYF
>NA|NA|TRBJ2-5|13|TRBV6-2/TRBV6-3
TGTGCCAGCCGGAGTAACGGTCAAGAGACCCAGTACTTC
CASRSNGQETQYF
>NA|NA|TRBJ1-2|17|TRBV21-1
TGTGCCAGCAGCAAAGTAAAAGGGTTAGGCGATCGAGATGGCTACACCTTC
CASSKVKGLGDRDGYTF
>many|NA|TRBJ2-3|13|TRBV29-1
TGCAGCGTTGGTATAGGGTGGAGGGATACGCAGTATTTT
CSVGIGWRDTQYF
>few|NA|TRBJ2-1|15|TRBV7-9
TGTGCCAGCAGCCAGCAGTGGGACTCCTACAATGAGCAGTTCTTC
CASSQQWDSYNEQFF
>NA|NA|TRBJ1-1|15|TRBV6-5
TGTGCCAGCAGTTACTCGTATCTGGGGGGCACTGAAGCTTTCTTT
CASSYSYLGGTEAFF
>NA|TRBD1|TRBJ1-1|14|TRBV28
TGTGCCAGCAGTTCGGACAGGGCCAATACTGAAGCTTTCTTT
CASSSDRANTEAFF
>NA|NA|TRBJ1-5|14|TRBV7-2
TGTGCCAGCACCCCGGCAGGGCTTCATCAGCCCCAGCATTTT
CASTPAGLHQPQHF
>few|NA|TRBJ2-5|16|TRBV12-3/TRBV12-4
TGTGCCAGCAGTTCCCTAGACCGGACAGCCAACAATGAGCAGTACTTC
CASSSLDRTANNEQYF
>NA|NA|TRBJ1-1|12|TRBV2
TGTGCCAGCGGGGTCCGGTTCACTGAAGCTTTCTTT
CASGVRFTEAFF
>NA|TRBD2|TRBJ2-3|14|TRBV7-8
TGTGCCAGCAGCCGTAGCGGGTCAGGGGATACGCAGTATTTT
CASSRSGSGDTQYF
>few|TRBD1|TRBJ1-2|13|TRBV10-1
TGCGCCAGCAGGGACAGGGGCATCTATGGCTACACCTTC
CASRDRGIYGYTF
>NA|TRBD1|TRBJ2-3|14|TRBV5-1
TGCGCCAGCAGGCTAGGACAGGACACAGATACGCAGTATTTT
CASRLGQDTDTQYF
>few|NA|TRBJ1-2|15|TRBV7-9
TGTGCCATCAGCTCAATATCGACAGCTAACTATGGCTACACCTTC
CAISSISTANYGYTF
>few|NA|TRBJ1-2|14|TRBV11-2
TGTGCCAGCAGCTCTACAACACCAGTCCATGGCTACACCTTC
CASSSTTPVHGYTF
>NA|NA|TRBJ1-1|14|TRBV27
TGTGCCAGCAGTTTAGGGGGACCTCAATCTGAAGCTTTCTTT
CASSLGGPQSEAFF
>once|TRBD1|TRBJ1-1|15|TRBV15
TGTGCCACCAGCGTAGATCAGGGGGCGTGGGGTGAAGCTTTCTTT
CATSVDQGAWGEAFF